This T cell receptor beta chain was observed in a study of cytomegalovirus exposure and HLA in healthy donors. Comments on this clone: The antigen is not known.

Study-level results: Researchers reportedly found TCR beta sequences accurately predicted most subjects' HLA-A and HLA-B alleles. Later analysis identified 17,000 or so TCR beta sequences associated with HLA alleles, using a false discovery rate threshold of 0.05. Among TCR beta chains, those listed as cytomegalovirus-associated numbered roughly 150.

Whereas donors were nominally healthy upon sampling, unrecorded immune exposures were probable. Looked up from germline, CDR1 is SGHRS and CDR2 is YFSETQ. The CDR3 loop spans 14 amino acids. V dropped 1 base and J dropped 8; count of bases not matched to a gene: 4. PCR involved 60 Vbeta and 13 Jbeta primers. Using immunoSEQ multiplex PCR, the repertoire was profiled, and TCRdb retains in-frame clones only, with some absent. The sample carries about 73,000 clones, approximately 61% recorded once. Specimen: PBMCs. The chain combines TRBV5-1 with TRBJ1-4; 8 positions match TRBD1. The origin of this receptor is a woman aged 45-65 years in good health and CMV-seropositive. CDR3 sequence: CASSLRGQDEKLFF. The CDR3 DNA reads TGCGCCAGCAGCTTGAGGGGACAGGACGAAAAACTGTTTTTT.